The T cell receptor (beta chain) described here comes from a study of CD8+CD57+ T cells in acquired aplastic anemia. Study results and caveats: Patients versus controls showed no significant CD8+ Simpson's diversity difference. Common to patients and controls were 25 to 30 CD8+ CDR3 sequences.

In the case of this clonotype: The antigen remains unidentified.

Investigators profiled TCR beta VDJ and CDR3 from genomic DNA template. Via MiXCR, TCRdb re-called the reads, giving one row per CDR3 protein. The sample lists 50,000 to 65,000 distinct CDR3 sequences; around 55% were seen once. Losses at the gene ends were 0 bases for V and 6 bases for J; bases not matched to a gene: 9. Germline CDR1 ENHRY, CDR2 SYGVKD. CDR3 size: 16 residues. The J gene is TRBJ2-7, the V gene TRBV10-3; 9 bases line up with TRBD1. The sequence was collected from a human donor in good health, serving as a control. The sequenced material came from sorted CD4+, CD8+, or CD8+CD57+ T cells (not recorded which) from PBMCs. CDR3 loop: CAISESSGQGSSEQYF. In DNA, the CDR3 is TGTGCCATCAGTGAGTCCTCAGGACAGGGGAGTAGCGAGCAGTACTTC.